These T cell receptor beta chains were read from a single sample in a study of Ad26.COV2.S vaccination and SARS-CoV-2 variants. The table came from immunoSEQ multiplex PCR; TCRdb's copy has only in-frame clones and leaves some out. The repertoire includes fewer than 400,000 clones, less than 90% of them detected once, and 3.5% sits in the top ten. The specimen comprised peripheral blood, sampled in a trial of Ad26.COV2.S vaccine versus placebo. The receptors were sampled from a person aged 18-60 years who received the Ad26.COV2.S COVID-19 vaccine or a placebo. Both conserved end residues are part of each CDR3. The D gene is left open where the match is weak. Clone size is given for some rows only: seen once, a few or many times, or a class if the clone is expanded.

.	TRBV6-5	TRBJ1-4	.	TGTGCCAGCAGTAGGGACGGGTCCCATAAGGAAAAACTGTTTTTT	CASSRDGSHKEKLFF
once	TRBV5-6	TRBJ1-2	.	TGTGCCAGCAGCTCCCTGCCCCTGACATTTCTCTATGGCTACACCTTC	CASSSLPLTFLYGYTF
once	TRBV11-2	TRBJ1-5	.	TGTGCCAGCAGCCGAGGAGGGAATCAGCCCCAGCATTTT	CASSRGGNQPQHF
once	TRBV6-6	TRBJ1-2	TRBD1	TGTGCCAGCAGTATCCCCGGACAGGTGGTATATGGCTACACCTTC	CASSIPGQVVYGYTF
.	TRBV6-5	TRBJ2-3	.	TGTGCCAGCAGTTCCGGCAGACCCTCCACAGATACGCAGTATTTT	CASSSGRPSTDTQYF
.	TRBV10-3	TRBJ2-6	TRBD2	TGTGCCAGTTTAGCGGGGGGAGTCTCTGGGGCCAACGTCCTGACTTTC	CASLAGGVSGANVLTF
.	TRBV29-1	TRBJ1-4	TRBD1	TGCAGCGTTGAAGTGACAGGGCTAGCTAATGAAAAACTGTTTTTT	CSVEVTGLANEKLFF
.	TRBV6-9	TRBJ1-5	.	TGTGCCAGCAGTTTTGACAGGACCCGGGGCAATCAGCCCCAGCATTTT	CASSFDRTRGNQPQHF
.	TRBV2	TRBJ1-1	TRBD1	TGTGCCAGCAGCCGGGACAGAGCCACTGAAGCTTTCTTT	CASSRDRATEAFF
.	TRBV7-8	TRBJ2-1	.	TGTGCCAGCAAAACCTCTCGCAGTTTAGGGGCCAGCTCCTACAATGAGCAGTTCTTC	CASKTSRSLGASSYNEQFF
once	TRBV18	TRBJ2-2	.	TGTGCCAGCTCACCACCCCGATCGTCCGGGGAGCTGTTTTTT	CASSPPRSSGELFF
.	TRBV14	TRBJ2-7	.	TGTGCCAGCAGCCAAATCGGTAGCTGGTACGAGCAGTACTTC	CASSQIGSWYEQYF
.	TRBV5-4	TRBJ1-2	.	TGTGCCAGCAGCTTGTCGGAAGGGGCTAACTATGGCTACACCTTC	CASSLSEGANYGYTF
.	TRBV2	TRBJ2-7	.	TGTGCCAGCAGTGACGGGTTCAGGGCCTACGAGCAGTACTTC	CASSDGFRAYEQYF
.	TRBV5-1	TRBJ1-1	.	TGCGCCAGCAGCTTCGAGGACGGTGAAGCTTTCTTT	CASSFEDGEAFF
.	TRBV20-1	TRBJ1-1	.	TGCAGTGCTGAGGACAGTGAAGCTTTCTTT	CSAEDSEAFF
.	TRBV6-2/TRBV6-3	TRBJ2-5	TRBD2	TGTGCCAGCAGTTACCTTCGGACTAGCGGGGTGGAGACCCAGTACTTC	CASSYLRTSGVETQYF
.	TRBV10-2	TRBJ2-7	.	TGCGCCAGCAGTGACACCCCTTTTGGGGGCTTCACCTACGAGCAGTACTTC	CASSDTPFGGFTYEQYF
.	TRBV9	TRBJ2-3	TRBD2	TGTGCCAGCAGCGTAGACCGGGGGGGAGGGACAGATACGCAGTATTTT	CASSVDRGGGTDTQYF
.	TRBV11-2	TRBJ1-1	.	TGTGCCAGCAGCTTCCGGGACGTAACTGAAGCTTTCTTT	CASSFRDVTEAFF
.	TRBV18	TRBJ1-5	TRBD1	TGTGCCAGCTCACCCCCAGGACAGGAAAATCAGCCCCAGCATTTT	CASSPPGQENQPQHF
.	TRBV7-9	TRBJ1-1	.	TGTGCCAGCAGCTTAGAAGTGGGGACAAGTGAAGCTTTCTTT	CASSLEVGTSEAFF
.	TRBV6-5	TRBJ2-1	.	TGTGCCAGCACGGCGGGACAACGCAATGAGCAGTTCTTC	CASTAGQRNEQFF
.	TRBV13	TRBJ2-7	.	TGTGCCAGCAGCCGGGCCGGGACTGCGAGATACGAGCAGTACTTC	CASSRAGTARYEQYF
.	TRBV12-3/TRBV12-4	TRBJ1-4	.	TGTGCCAGCACTCTAGGCCAGGGAGAAAAACTGTTTTTT	CASTLGQGEKLFF
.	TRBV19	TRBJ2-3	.	TGTGCCAGTAGTATAGGAGGTGAGGCAGATACGCAGTATTTT	CASSIGGEADTQYF
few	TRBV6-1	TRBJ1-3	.	TGTGCCAGCAGTGAAGCACAGGGCCGGAACACCATATATTTT	CASSEAQGRNTIYF
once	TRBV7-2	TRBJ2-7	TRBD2	TGTGCCAGCAGCCTTGAGGGCGGGGGGTCCTACGAGCAGTACTTC	CASSLEGGGSYEQYF
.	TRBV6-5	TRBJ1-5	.	TGTGCCAGCAGTTACGAGGGGTTAGGCAATCAGCCCCAGCATTTT	CASSYEGLGNQPQHF
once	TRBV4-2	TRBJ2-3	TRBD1	TGTGCCAGCAGCCAAGAGGGACAGCAACGTACAGATACGCAGTATTTT	CASSQEGQQRTDTQYF
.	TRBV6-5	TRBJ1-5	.	TGTGCCAGCAGTTCGTCGACGGTTAATAGCAATCAGCCCCAGCATTTT	CASSSSTVNSNQPQHF
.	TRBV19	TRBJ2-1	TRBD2	TGTGCCAGTAGTATATACAGCGGGGGTAGCAATGAGCAGTTCTTC	CASSIYSGGSNEQFF
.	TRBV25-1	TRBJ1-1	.	TGTGCCAGCAGTGACTTAGACGGTGAAGCTTTCTTT	CASSDLDGEAFF
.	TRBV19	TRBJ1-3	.	TGTTGGGATCTGGGGAACACCATATATTTT	CWDLGNTIYF
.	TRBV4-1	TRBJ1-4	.	TGCGCCAGCAGCAACAGGGTGTCGATAGAAAAACTGTTTTTT	CASSNRVSIEKLFF
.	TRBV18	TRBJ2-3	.	TGTGCCAGCTCACCCGACAGAGCTAGCACAGATACGCAGTATTTT	CASSPDRASTDTQYF
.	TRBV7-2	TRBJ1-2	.	TGTGCCAGCAGCTTAGAGGCTTCTACAGCGTATGGCTACACCTTC	CASSLEASTAYGYTF
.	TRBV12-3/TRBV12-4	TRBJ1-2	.	TGTGCCAGCTCGGAGAGGAGTGGCTACACCTTC	CASSERSGYTF
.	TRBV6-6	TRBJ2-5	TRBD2	TGTGCCAGCAGTCCTTCCGCGGAAGTAGCGGGGGGTATTCTGGAGACCCAGTACTTC	CASSPSAEVAGGILETQYF
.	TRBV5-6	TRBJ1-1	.	TGTGCCAGCACGTACCGGGAGGGCTTAACTTCGCGGGCTTTCTTT	CASTYREGLTSRAFF
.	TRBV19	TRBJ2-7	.	TGTGCCAGTAGTATAGGCAGCTCCTACGAGCAGTACTTC	CASSIGSSYEQYF
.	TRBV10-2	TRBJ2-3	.	TGCGCCAGCAGTACCCGGTTCCGGTCTAGCACAGATACGCAGTATTTT	CASSTRFRSSTDTQYF